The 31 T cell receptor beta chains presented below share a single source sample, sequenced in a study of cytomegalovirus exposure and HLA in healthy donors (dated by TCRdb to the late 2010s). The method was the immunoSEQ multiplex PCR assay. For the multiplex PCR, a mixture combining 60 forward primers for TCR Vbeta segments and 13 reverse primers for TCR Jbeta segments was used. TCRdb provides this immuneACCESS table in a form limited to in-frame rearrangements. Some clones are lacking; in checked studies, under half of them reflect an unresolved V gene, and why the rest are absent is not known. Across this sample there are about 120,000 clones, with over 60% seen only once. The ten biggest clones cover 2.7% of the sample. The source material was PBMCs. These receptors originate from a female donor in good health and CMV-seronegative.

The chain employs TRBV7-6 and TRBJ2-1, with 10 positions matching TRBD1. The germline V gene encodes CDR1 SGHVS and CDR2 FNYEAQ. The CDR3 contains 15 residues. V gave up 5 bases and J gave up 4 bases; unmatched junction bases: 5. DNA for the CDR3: TGTGCCAGCAGCACAGACAGGGGGCGGTACAATGAGCAGTTCTTC. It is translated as CASSTDRGRYNEQFF.

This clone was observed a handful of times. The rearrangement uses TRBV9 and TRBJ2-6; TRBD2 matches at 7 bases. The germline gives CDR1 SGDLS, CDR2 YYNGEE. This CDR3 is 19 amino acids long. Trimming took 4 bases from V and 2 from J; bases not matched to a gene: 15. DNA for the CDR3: TGTGCCAGCAGCCCATCCCTCACCGGTGGGGGGGCTGGGGCCAACGTCCTGACTTTC. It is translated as CASSPSLTGGGAGANVLTF.

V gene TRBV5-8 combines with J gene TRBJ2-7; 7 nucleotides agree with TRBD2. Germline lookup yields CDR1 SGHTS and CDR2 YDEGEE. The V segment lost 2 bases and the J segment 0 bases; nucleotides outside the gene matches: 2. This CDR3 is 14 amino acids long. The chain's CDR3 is CASSFSGGSYEQYF. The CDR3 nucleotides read TGTGCCAGCAGCTTCTCGGGGGGCTCCTACGAGCAGTACTTC. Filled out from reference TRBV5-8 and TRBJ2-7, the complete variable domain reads EAGVTQSPTHLIKTRGQQATLRCSPISGHTSVYWYQQALGLGLQFLLWYDEGEERNRGNFPPRFSGRQFPNYSSELNVNALELEDSALYLCASSFSGGSYEQYFGPGTRLTVT.

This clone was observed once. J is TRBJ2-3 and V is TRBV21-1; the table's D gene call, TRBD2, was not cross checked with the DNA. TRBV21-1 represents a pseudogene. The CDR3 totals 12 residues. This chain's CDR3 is CASSYLWDTQYF. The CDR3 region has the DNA TGTGCCAGCAGCTACTTATGGGATACGCAGTATTTT.

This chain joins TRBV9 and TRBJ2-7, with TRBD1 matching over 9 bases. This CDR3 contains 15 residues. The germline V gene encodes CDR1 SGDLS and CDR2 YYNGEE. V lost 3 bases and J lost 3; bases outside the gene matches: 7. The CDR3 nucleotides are TGTGCCAGCAGCGCATCGATGGACAGGGGCTACGAGCAGTACTTC. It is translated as CASSASMDRGYEQYF.

CDR3: CASSWGGSEKLFF. The CDR3 DNA is TGTGCCAGCAGTTGGGGAGGGAGTGAAAAACTGTTTTTT. V is TRBV6-5 and J is TRBJ1-4; D gene uncertain. Germline-derived CDR1 and CDR2 are MNHEY and SVGAGI. Trimming removed 4 bases at V and 7 bases at J, with 10 bases between. The CDR3 consists of 13 residues.

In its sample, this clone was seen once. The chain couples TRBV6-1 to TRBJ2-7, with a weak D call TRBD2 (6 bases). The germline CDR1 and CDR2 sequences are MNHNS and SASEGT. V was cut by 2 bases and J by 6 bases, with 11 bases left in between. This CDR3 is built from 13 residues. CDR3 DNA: TGTGCCAGCAGTGAAAACGGGGGTGGCGAGCAGTACTTC. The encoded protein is CASSENGGGEQYF.

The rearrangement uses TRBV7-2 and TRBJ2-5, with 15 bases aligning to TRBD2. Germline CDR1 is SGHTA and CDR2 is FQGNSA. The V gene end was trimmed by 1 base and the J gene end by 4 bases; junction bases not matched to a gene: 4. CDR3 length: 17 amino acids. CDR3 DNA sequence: TGTGCCAGCAGCTTAGGGACTAGCGGGGGGGCCGGAGAGACCCAGTACTTC. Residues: CASSLGTSGGAGETQYF.

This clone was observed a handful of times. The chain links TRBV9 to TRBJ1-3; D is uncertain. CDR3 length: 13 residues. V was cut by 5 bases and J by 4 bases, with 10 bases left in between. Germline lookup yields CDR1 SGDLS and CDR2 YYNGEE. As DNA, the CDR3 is TGTGCCAGCAGAGATGAGAGGGGAAACACCATATATTTT. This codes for CASRDERGNTIYF. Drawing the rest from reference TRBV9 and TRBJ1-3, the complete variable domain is DSGVTQTPKHLITATGQRVTLRCSPRSGDLSVYWYQQSLDQGLQFLIQYYNGEERAKGNILERFSAQQFPDLHSELNLSSLELGDSALYFCASRDERGNTIYFGEGSWLTVV.

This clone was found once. The CDR3 loop is CASRLQGSYEQYF. In DNA form, the CDR3 reads TGTGCCAGCAGATTACAGGGGAGCTACGAGCAGTACTTC. The V and J genes are TRBV6-1 and TRBJ2-7; 7 bases agree with TRBD1. CDR1 and CDR2 from the germline V gene are MNHNS and SASEGT. This CDR3 region has 13 residues. With 6 bases clipped from V and 3 bases from J, the junction kept 5 bases outside the gene matches.

The chain's CDR3 is CASIDGRDIQYF. CDR3 DNA sequence: TGTGCCAGTATTGACGGCCGGGACATTCAGTACTTC. The chain employs TRBV19 and TRBJ2-4, with D hard to call. Germline V CDR1 and CDR2: LNHDA, SQIVND (reference sequence). V lost 7 bases, J lost 8 bases, and 12 bases lay in between. This CDR3 is built from 12 residues.

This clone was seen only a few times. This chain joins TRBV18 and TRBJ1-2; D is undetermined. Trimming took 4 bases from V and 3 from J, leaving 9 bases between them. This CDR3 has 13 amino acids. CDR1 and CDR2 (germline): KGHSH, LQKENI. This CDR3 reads CASSRDTDYGYTF. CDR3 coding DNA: TGTGCCAGCTCACGCGACACCGACTATGGCTACACCTTC.

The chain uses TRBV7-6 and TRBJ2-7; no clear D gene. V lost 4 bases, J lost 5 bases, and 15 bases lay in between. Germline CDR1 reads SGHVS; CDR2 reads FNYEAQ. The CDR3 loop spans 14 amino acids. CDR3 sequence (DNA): TGTGCCAGCAGCTCCATTGAAGTACCGGACGAGCAGTACTTC. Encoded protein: CASSSIEVPDEQYF. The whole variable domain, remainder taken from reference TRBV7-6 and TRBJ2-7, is GAGVSQSPRYKVTKRGQDVALRCDPISGHVSLYWYRQALGQGPEFLTYFNYEAQQDKSGLPNDRFSAERPEGSISTLTIQRTEQRDSAMYRCASSSIEVPDEQYFGPGTRLTVT.

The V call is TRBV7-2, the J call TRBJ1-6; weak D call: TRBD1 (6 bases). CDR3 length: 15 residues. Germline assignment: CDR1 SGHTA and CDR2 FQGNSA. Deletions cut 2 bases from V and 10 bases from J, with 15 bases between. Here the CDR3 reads CASSLLKGVGSPLHF. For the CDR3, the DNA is TGTGCCAGCAGCTTACTGAAGGGGGTCGGGTCACCCCTCCACTTT.

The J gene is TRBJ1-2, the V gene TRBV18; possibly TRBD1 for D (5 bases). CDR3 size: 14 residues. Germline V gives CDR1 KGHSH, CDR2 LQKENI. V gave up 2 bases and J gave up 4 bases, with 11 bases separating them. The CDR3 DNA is TGTGCCAGCTCACCAAGAGACAGCTTCTATGGCTACACCTTC. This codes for CASSPRDSFYGYTF.

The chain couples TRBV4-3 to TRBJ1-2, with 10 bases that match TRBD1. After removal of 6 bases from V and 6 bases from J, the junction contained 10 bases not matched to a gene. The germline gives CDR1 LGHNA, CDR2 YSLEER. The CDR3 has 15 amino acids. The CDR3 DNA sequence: TGCGCCAGCAGTCCAACCGGGACAGGGGCTGATGGCTACACCTTC. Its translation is CASSPTGTGADGYTF.

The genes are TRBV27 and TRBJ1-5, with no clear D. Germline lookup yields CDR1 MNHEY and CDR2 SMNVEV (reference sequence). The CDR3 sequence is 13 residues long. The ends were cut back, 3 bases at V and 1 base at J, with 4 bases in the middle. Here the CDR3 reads CASSLGSNQPQHF. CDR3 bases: TGTGCCAGCAGTTTGGGCAGCAATCAGCCCCAGCATTTT.

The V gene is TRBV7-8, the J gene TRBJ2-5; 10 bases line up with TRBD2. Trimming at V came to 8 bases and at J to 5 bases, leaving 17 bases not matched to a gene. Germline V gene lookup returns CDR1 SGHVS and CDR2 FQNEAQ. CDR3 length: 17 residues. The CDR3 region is CASRSMEAGGEWETQYF. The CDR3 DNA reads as TGTGCCAGCCGCTCTATGGAAGCGGGGGGGGAGTGGGAGACCCAGTACTTC.

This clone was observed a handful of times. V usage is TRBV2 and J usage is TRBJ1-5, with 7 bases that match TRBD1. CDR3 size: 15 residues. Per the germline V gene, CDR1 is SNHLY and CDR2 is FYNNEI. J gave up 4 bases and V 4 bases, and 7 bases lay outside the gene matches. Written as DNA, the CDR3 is TGTGCCAGCAGTGTGGGGACAGCCCCAAATCAGCCCCAGCATTTT. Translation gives CASSVGTAPNQPQHF.

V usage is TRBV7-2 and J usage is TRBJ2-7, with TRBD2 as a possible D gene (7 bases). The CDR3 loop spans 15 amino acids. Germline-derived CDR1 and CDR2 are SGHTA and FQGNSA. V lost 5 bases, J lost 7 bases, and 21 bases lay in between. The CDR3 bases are TGTGCCAGCAGCGTTCCCTTAGAGGGGGGGCGAGAGCAGTACTTC. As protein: CASSVPLEGGREQYF.

DNA of the CDR3: TGTGCCAGTAGTCTACAACTAATAGCGGACAACACAGATACGCAGTATTTT. This gives the protein CASSLQLIADNTDTQYF. The chain employs TRBV19 and TRBJ2-3; possible D gene TRBD2, 6 bases. V lost 5 bases to trimming and J lost 2 bases, with 20 bases between them. Germline loops: CDR1 LNHDA, CDR2 SQIVND (reference sequence). The CDR3 totals 17 residues.

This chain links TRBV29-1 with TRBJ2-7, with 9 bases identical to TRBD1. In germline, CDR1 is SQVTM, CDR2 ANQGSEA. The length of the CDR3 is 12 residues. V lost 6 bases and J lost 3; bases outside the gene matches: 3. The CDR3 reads CSVGQGIYEQYF. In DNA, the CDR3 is TGCAGCGTGGGACAGGGAATCTACGAGCAGTACTTC.

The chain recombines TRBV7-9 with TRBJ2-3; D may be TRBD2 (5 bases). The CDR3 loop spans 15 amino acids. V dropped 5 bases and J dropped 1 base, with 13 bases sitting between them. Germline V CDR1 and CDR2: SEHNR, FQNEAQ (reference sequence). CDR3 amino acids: CASSESLRGTDTQYF. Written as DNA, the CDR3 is TGTGCCAGCAGCGAGTCTTTGCGGGGCACAGATACGCAGTATTTT.

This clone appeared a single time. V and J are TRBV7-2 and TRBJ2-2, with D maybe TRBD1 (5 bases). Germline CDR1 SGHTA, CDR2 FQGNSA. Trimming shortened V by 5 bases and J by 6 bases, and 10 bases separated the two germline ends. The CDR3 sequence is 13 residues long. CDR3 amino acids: CASSAFRAGELFF. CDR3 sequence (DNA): TGTGCCAGCAGCGCCTTCAGGGCCGGGGAGCTGTTTTTT.

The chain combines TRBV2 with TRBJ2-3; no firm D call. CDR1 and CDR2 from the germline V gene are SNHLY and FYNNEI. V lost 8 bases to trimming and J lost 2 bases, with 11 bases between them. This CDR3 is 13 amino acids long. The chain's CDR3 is CASGVGFTDTQYF. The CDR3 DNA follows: TGTGCCAGCGGAGTCGGATTCACAGATACGCAGTATTTT. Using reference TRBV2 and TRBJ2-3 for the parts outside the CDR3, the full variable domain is EPEVTQTPSHQVTQMGQEVILRCVPISNHLYFYWYRQILGQKVEFLVSFYNNEISEKSEIFDDQFSVERPDGSNFTLKIRSTKLEDSAMYFCASGVGFTDTQYFGPGTRLTVL.

CDR3 amino acids: CASSTAGDPAKNIQYF. In DNA, the CDR3 is TGCGCCAGCAGCACCGCGGGGGATCCAGCCAAAAACATTCAGTACTTC. J is TRBJ2-4 and V is TRBV5-1, with 7 bases aligning to TRBD2. The CDR3 runs to 16 residues. V was pared by 4 bases and J by 0 bases, with 7 bases of the junction left unmatched. Germline CDR1 SGHRS, CDR2 YFSETQ.

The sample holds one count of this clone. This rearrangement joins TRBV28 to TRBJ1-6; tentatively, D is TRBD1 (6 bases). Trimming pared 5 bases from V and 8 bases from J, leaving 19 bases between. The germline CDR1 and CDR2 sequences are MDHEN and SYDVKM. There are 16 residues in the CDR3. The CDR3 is CASSPFGGAGDSPLHF. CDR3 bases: TGTGCCAGCAGTCCTTTCGGGGGGGCAGGGGATTCACCCCTCCACTTT.

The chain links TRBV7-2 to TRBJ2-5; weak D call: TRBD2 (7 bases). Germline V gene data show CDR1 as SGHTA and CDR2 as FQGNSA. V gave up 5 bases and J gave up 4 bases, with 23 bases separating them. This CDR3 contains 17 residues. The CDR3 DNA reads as TGTGCCAGCAGCCGAGGGGGGGCGGGCCCGGAGGGAGAGACCCAGTACTTC. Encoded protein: CASSRGGAGPEGETQYF. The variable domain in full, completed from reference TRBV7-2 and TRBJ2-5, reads GAGVSQSPSNKVTEKGKDVELRCDPISGHTALYWYRQSLGQGLEFLIYFQGNSAPDKSGLPSDRFSAERTGGSVSTLTIQRTQQEDSAVYLCASSRGGAGPEGETQYFGPGTRLLVL.

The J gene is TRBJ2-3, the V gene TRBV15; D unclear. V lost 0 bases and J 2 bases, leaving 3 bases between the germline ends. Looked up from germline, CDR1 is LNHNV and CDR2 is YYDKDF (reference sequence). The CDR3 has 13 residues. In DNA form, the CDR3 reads TGTGCCACCAGCAGAGATATCACAGATACGCAGTATTTT. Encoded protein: CATSRDITDTQYF.

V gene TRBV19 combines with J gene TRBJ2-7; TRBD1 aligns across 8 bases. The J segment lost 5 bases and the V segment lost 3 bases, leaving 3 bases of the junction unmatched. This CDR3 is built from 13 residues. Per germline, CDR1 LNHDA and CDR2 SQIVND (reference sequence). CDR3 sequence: CASSIRGRNEQYF. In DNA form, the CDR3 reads TGTGCCAGTAGTATCAGGGGGCGTAACGAGCAGTACTTC.

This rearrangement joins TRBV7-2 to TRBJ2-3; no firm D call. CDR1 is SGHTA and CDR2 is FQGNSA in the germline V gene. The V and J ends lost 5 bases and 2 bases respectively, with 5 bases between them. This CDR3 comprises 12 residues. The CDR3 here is CASSPNTDTQYF. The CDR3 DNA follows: TGTGCCAGCAGCCCTAACACAGATACGCAGTATTTT.